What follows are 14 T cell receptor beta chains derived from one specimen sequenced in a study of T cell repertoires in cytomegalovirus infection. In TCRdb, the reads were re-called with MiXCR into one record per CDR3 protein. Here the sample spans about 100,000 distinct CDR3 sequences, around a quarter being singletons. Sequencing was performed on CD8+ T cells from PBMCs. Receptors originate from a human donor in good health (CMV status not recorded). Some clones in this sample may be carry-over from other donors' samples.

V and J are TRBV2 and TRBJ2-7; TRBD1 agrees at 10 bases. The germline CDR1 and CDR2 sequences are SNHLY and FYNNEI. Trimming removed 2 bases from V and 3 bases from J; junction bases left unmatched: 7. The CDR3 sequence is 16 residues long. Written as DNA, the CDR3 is TGTGCCAGCAGTGAACGGGACAGGGGTTTTGGCTACGAGCAGTACTTC. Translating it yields CASSERDRGFGYEQYF.

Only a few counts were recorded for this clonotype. The CDR3 DNA follows: TGTGCCACCTTTGAGTATCGAGAGACCCAGTACTTC. It encodes CATFEYRETQYF. The V and J genes are TRBV7-3 and TRBJ2-5; D remains ambiguous. Germline CDR1 and CDR2: SGHTA and FQGTGA. The length of the CDR3 is 12 residues. V gave up 10 bases and J gave up 4 bases, with 13 bases separating them.

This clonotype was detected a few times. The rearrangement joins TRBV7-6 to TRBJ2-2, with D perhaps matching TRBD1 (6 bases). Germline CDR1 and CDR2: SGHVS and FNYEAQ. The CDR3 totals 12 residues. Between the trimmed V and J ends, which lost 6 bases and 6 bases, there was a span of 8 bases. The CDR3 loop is CASRGAAGELFF. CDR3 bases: TGTGCCAGCAGGGGGGCAGCCGGGGAGCTGTTTTTT.

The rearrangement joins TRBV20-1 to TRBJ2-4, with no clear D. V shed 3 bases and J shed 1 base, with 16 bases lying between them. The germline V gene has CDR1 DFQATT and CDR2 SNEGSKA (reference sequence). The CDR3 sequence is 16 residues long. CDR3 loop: CSARALGQTAKNIQYF. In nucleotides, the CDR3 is TGCAGTGCTAGGGCTCTAGGGCAGACTGCCAAAAACATTCAGTACTTC.

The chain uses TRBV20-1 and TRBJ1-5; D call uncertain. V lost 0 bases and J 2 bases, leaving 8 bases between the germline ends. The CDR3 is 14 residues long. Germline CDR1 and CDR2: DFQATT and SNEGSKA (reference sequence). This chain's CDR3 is CSARDARGNQPQHF. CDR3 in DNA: TGCAGTGCTAGAGACGCGCGAGGCAATCAGCCCCAGCATTTT.

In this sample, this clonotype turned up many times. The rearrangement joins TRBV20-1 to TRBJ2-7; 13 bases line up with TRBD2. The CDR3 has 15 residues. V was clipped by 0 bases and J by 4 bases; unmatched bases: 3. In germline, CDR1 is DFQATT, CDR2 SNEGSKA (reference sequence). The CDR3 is CSARDRTSGSYEQYF. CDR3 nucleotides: TGCAGTGCTAGAGATAGGACTAGCGGGAGTTACGAGCAGTACTTC.

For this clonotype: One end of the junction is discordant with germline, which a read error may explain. This CDR3 reads CTSSSGQSNSPLHF. The CDR3 nucleotides are TGTACCAGCAGCTCAGGACAGTCTAATTCACCCCTCCACTTT. The chain recombines TRBV7-6 with TRBJ1-6; tentatively, D is TRBD1 (6 bases). Germline loops: CDR1 SGHVS, CDR2 FNYEAQ. CDR3 length: 14 amino acids. Full variable domain (remainder filled in from reference TRBV7-6 and TRBJ1-6): GAGVSQSPRYKVTKRGQDVALRCDPISGHVSLYWYRQALGQGPEFLTYFNYEAQQDKSGLPNDRFSAERPEGSISTLTIQRTEQRDSAMYRCTSSSGQSNSPLHFGNGTRLTVT.

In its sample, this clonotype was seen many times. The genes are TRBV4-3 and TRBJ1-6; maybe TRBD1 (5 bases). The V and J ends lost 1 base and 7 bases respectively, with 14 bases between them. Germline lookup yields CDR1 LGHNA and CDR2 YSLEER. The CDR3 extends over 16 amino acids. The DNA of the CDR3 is TGCGCCAGCAGCCAAGTCCACGACAGTTCCAATTCACCCCTCCACTTT. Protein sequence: CASSQVHDSSNSPLHF.

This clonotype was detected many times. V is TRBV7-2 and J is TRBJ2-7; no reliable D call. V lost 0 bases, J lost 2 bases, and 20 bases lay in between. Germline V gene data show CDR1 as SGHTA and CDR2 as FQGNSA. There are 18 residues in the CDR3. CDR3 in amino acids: CASSLALDPIARPYEQYF. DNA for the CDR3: TGTGCCAGCAGCTTAGCCCTCGACCCCATTGCCCGTCCCTACGAGCAGTACTTC.

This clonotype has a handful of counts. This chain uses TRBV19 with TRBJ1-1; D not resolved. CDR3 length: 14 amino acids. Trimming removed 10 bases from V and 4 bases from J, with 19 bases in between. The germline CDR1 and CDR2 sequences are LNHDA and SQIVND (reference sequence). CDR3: CATAPTSPSTEAFF. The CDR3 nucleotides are TGTGCCACCGCACCGACATCCCCGAGCACTGAAGCTTTCTTT.

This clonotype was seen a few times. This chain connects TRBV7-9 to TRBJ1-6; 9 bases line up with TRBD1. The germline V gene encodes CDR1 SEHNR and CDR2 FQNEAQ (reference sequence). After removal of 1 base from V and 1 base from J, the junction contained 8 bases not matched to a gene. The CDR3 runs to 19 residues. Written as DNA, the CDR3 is TGTGCCAGCAGCTTAGTGGTCACAGGGGGCGATTCCTATAATTCACCCCTCCACTTT. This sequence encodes CASSLVVTGGDSYNSPLHF.

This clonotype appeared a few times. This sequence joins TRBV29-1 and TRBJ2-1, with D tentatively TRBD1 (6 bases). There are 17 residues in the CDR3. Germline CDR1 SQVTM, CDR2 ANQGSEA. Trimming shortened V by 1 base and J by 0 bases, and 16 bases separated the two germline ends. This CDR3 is CSVEVWTELSSYNEQFF. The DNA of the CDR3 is TGCAGCGTTGAAGTCTGGACAGAGCTAAGCTCCTACAATGAGCAGTTCTTC.

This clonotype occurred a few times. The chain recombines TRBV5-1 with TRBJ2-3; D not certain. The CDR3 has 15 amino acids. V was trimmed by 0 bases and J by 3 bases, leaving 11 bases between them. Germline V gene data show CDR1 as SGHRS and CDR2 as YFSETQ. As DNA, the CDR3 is TGCGCCAGCAGCTTGGGCAGCACTGGGACAGATACGCAGTATTTT. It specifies CASSLGSTGTDTQYF.

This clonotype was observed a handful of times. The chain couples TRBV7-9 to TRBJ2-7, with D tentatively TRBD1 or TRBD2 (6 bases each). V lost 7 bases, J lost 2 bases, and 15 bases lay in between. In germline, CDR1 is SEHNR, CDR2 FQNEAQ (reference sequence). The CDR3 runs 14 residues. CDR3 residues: CASTLPEGAYEQYF. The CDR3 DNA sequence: TGTGCCAGCACACTACCGGAGGGGGCCTACGAGCAGTACTTC.